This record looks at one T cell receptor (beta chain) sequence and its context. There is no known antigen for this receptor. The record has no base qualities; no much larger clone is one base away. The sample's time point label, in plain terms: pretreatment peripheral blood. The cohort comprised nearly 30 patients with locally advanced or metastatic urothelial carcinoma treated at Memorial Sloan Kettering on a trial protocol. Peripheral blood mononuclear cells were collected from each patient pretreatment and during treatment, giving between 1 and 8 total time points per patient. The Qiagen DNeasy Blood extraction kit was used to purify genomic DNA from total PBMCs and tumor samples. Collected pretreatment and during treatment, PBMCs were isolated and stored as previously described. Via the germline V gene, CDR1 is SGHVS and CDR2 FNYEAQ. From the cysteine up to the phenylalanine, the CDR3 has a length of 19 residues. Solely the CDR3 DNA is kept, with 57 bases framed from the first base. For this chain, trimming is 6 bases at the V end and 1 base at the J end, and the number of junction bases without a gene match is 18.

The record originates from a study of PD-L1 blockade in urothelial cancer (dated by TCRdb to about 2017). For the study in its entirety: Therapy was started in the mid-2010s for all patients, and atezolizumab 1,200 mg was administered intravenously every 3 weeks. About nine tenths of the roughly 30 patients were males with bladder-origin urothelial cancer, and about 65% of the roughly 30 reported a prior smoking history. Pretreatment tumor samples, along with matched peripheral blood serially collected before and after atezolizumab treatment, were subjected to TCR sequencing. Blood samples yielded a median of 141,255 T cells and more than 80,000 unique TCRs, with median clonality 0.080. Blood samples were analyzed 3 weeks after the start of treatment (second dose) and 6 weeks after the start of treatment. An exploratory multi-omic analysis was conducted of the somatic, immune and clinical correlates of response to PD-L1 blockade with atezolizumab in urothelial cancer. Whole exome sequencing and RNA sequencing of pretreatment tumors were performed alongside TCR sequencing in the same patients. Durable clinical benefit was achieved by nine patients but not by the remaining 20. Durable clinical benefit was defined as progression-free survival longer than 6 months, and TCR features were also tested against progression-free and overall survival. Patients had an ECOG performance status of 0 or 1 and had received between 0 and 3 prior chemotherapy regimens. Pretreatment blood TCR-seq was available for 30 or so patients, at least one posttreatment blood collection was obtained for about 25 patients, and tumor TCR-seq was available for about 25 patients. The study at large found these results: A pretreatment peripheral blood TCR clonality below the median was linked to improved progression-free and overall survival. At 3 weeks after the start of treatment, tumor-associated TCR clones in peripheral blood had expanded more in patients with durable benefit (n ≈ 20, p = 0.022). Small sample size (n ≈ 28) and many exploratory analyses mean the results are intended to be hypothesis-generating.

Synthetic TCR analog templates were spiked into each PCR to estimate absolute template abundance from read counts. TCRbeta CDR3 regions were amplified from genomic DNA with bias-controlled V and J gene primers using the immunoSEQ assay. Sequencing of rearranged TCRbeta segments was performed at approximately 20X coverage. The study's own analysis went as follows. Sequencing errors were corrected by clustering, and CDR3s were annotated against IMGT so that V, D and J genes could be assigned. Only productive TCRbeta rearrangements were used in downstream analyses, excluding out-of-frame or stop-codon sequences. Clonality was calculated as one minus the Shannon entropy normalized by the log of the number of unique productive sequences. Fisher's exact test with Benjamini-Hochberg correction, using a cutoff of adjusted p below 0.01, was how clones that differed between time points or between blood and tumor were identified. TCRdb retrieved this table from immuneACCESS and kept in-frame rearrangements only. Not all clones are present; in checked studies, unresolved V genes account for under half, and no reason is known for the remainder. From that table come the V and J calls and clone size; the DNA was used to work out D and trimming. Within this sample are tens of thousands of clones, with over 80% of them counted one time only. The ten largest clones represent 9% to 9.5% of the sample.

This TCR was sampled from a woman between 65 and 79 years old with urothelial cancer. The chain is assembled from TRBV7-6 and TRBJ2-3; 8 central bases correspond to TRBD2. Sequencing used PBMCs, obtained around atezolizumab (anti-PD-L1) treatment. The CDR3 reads CASSQNPHQTSGRTDTQYF. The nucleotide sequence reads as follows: TGTGCCAGCAGTCAGAACCCACACCAAACTAGCGGCCGCACAGATACGCAGTATTTT.